This TCR beta chain was captured in a study of metastatic and nonmetastatic thyroid tumors. The wider study: It was across blood and tumor or nodule tissue from malignant and benign thyroid patients that repertoires were compared. Study-level points and caveats: The study reportedly found significantly higher TCR beta diversity in malignant thyroid tumors than benign nodules, in blood and tumor.

This clone was seen only a few times. Its specificity is not known. The same CDR3 also results from other DNA sequences found in this sample. Original processing methods: Clinicopathological groups differed in CDR3, with these differences serving to build a distant-metastasis classifier for papillary thyroid cancer. Using MiXCR, TCRdb reanalyzed the PCR reads. What appears here as the V and J calls and clone size reflects TCRdb's work, not the paper's. The sample lists 20,000 to 25,000 clones, around 20% occurring once. Per the germline V gene, CDR1 is SGHAT and CDR2 is FQNNGV. V lost 5 bases, J lost 5 bases, and 14 bases stayed unmatched. This CDR3 comprises 17 residues. No patient received treatment before thyroid surgery.

This chain connects TRBV11-2 to TRBJ2-3; 9 nucleotides match TRBD2. Sequencing used adjacent normal tissue. The receptor was derived from a male donor with papillary thyroid cancer or a benign thyroid nodule (not recorded which). Some clones in this sample may be carry-over from other donors' samples. CDR3 region: CASSEPTGGRGGDTQYF. The CDR3 nucleotides read TGTGCCAGCAGCGAACCCACTGGCGGGAGGGGGGGAGATACGCAGTATTTT. Together with reference TRBV11-2 and TRBJ2-3, the CDR3 gives the full variable domain: EAGVAQSPRYKIIEKRQSVAFWCNPISGHATLYWYQQILGQGPKLLIQFQNNGVVDDSQLPKDRFSAERLKGVDSTLKIQPAKLEDSAVYLCASSEPTGGRGGDTQYFGPGTRLTVL.